A single sample gave rise to the 2 T cell receptor beta chains below, sequenced in a study of blood T cell repertoires in COVID-19. Sequencing was performed with immunoSEQ multiplex PCR; in TCRdb, only in-frame clones are kept and a portion is missing. The sample yields around 200,000 clones, 75% to 90% seen once. Sequenced sample: PBMCs or T cells enriched from blood (not recorded which). The source is a woman between 35 and 50 years old with acute COVID-19.

CDR3 in DNA: TGTGCCAGCAGCGTGGGACAGGGGTCCCACTATGGCTACACCTTC. This translates into CASSVGQGSHYGYTF. This sequence joins TRBV9 and TRBJ1-2; 10 positions match TRBD1. The CDR3 consists of 15 residues. V lost 2 bases, J lost 3 bases, and 4 bases stayed unmatched. CDR1 is SGDLS and CDR2 is YYNGEE in the germline V gene.

CDR3 loop: CASSKNRGTANGDTQYF. The CDR3, as DNA: TGTGCCAGTAGCAAAAACCGTGGGACAGCTAACGGAGATACGCAGTATTTT. This chain connects TRBV19 to TRBJ2-3, with 7 positions matching TRBD1. Germline assignment: CDR1 LNHDA and CDR2 SQIVND (reference sequence). V trimming: 6 bases; J trimming: 5 bases; junction bases outside the gene matches: 17. The CDR3 has 17 amino acids.